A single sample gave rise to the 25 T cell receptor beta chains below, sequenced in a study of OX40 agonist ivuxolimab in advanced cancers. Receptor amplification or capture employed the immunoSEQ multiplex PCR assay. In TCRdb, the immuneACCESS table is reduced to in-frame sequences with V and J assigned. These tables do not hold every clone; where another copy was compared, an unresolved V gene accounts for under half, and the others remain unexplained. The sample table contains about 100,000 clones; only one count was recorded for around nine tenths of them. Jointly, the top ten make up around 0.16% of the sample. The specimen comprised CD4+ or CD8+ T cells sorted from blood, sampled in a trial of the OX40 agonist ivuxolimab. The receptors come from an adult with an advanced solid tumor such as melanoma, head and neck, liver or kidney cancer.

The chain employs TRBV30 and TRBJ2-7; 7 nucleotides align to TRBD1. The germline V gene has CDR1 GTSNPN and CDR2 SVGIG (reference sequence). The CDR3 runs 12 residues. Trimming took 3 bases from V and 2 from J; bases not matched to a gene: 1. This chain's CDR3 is CAWRGGTYEQYF. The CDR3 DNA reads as TGTGCCTGGAGAGGGGGCACCTACGAGCAGTACTTC.

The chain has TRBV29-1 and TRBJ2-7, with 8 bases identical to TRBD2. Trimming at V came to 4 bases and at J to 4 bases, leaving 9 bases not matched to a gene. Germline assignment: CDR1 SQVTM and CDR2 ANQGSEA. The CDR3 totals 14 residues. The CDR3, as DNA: TGCAGCGTTGGGGGGAGCGGGAGTAGGTACGAGCAGTACTTC. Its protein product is CSVGGSGSRYEQYF.

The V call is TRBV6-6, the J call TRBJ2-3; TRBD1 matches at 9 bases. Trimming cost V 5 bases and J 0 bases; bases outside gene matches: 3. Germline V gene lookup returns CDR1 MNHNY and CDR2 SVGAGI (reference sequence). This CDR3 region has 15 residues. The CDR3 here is CASSQTGGSTDTQYF. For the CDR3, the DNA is TGTGCCAGCAGTCAGACAGGGGGGAGCACAGATACGCAGTATTTT.

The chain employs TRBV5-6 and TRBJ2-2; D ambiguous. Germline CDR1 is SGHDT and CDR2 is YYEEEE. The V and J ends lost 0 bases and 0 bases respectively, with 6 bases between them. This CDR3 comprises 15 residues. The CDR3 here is CASSLAATNTGELFF. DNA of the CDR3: TGTGCCAGCAGCTTGGCCGCAACGAACACCGGGGAGCTGTTTTTT.

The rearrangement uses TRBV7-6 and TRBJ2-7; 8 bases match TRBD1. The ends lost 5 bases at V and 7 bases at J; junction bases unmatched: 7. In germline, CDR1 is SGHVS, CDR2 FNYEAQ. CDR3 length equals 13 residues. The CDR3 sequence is CASSPARTGEQYF. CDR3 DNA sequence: TGTGCCAGCAGCCCCGCCCGGACAGGGGAGCAGTACTTC.

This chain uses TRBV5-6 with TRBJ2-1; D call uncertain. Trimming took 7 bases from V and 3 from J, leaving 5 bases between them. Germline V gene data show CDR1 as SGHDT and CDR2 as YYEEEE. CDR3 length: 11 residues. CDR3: CASGSYNEQFF. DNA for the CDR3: TGTGCCAGCGGAAGCTACAATGAGCAGTTCTTC.

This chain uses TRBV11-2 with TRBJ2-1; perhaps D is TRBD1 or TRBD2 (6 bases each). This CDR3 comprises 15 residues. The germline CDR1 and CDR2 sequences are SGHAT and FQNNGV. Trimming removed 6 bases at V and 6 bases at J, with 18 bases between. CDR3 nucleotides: TGTGCCAGCAGTTCCCGGGGGCCGTTGGGCAATGAGCAGTTCTTC. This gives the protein CASSSRGPLGNEQFF.

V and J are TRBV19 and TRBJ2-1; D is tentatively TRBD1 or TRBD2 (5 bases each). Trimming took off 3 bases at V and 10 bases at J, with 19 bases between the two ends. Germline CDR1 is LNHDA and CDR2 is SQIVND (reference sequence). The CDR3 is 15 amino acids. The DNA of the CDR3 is TGTGCCAGTAGTATCCGTGGGGGAGAAAAAAGGGAGCAGTTCTTC. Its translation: CASSIRGGEKREQFF.

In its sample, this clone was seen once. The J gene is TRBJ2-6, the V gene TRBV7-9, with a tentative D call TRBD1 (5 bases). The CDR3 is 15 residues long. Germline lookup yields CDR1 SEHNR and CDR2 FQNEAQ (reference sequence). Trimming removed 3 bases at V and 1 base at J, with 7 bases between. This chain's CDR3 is CASSLGHSGANVLTF. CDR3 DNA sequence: TGTGCCAGCAGCTTGGGGCATTCTGGGGCCAACGTCCTGACTTTC. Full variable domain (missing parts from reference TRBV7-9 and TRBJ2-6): DTGVSQNPRHKITKRGQNVTFRCDPISEHNRLYWYRQTLGQGPEFLTYFQNEAQLEKSRLLSDRFSAERPKGSFSTLEIQRTEQGDSAMYLCASSLGHSGANVLTFGAGSRLTVL.

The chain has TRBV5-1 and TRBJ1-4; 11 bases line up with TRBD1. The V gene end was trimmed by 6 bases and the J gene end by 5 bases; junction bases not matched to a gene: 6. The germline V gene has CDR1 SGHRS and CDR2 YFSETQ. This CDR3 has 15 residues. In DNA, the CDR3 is TGCGCCAGCACGCGGGACAGGGGGTTAAATGAAAAACTGTTTTTT. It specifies CASTRDRGLNEKLFF.

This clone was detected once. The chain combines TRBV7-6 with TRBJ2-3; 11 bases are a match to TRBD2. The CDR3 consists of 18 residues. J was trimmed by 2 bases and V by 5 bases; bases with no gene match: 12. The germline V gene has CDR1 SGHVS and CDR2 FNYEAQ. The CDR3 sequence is CASSTSLAGEPITDTQYF. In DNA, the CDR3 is TGTGCCAGCAGCACTTCACTAGCGGGGGAACCTATCACAGATACGCAGTATTTT. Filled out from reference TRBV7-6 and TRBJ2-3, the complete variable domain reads GAGVSQSPRYKVTKRGQDVALRCDPISGHVSLYWYRQALGQGPEFLTYFNYEAQQDKSGLPNDRFSAERPEGSISTLTIQRTEQRDSAMYRCASSTSLAGEPITDTQYFGPGTRLTVL.

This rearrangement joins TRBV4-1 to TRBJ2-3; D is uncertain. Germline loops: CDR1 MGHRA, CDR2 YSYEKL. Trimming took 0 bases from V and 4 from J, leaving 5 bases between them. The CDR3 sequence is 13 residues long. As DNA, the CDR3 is TGCGCCAGCAGCCAAGAAAACCCAGATACGCAGTATTTT. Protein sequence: CASSQENPDTQYF.

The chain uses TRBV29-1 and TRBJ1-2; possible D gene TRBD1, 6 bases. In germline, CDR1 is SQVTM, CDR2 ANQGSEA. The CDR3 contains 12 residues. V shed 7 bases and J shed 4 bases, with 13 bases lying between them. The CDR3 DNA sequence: TGCAGCGCAGATCTCAGGGGCTATGGCTACACCTTC. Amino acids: CSADLRGYGYTF.

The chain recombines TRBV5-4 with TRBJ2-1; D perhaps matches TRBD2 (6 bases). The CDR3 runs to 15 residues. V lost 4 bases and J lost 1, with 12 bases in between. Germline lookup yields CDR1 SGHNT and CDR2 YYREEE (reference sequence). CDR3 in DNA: TGTGCCAGCAGCAAAAGCGGGTATTCCTACAATGAGCAGTTCTTC. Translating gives CASSKSGYSYNEQFF.

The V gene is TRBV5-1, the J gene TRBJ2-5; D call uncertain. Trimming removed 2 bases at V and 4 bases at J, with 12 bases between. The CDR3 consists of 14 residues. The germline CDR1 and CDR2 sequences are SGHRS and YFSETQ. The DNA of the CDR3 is TGCGCCAGCAGCTTCGAAGCCTTCGGAGAGACCCAGTACTTC. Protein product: CASSFEAFGETQYF. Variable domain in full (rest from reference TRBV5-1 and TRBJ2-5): KAGVTQTPRYLIKTRGQQVTLSCSPISGHRSVSWYQQTPGQGLQFLFEYFSETQRNKGNFPGRFSGRQFSNSRSEMNVSTLELGDSALYLCASSFEAFGETQYFGPGTRLLVL.

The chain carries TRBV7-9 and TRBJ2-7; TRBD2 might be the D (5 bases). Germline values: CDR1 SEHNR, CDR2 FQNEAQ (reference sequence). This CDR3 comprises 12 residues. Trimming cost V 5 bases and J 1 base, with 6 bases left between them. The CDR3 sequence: CASSRESYEQYF. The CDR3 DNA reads TGTGCCAGCAGCAGGGAGTCCTACGAGCAGTACTTC.

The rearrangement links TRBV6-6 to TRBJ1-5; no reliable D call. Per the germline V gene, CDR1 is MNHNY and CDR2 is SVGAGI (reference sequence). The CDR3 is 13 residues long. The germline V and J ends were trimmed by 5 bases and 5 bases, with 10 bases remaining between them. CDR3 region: CASSLRRDQPQHF. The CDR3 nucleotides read TGTGCCAGCAGTCTGAGGAGGGATCAGCCCCAGCATTTT.

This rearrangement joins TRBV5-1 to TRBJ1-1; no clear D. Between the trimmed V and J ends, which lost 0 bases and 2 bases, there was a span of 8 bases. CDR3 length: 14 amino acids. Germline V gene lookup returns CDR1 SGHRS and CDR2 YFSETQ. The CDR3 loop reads CASSLEHFNTEAFF. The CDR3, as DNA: TGCGCCAGCAGCTTGGAACATTTTAACACTGAAGCTTTCTTT. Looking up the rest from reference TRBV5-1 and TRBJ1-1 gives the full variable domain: KAGVTQTPRYLIKTRGQQVTLSCSPISGHRSVSWYQQTPGQGLQFLFEYFSETQRNKGNFPGRFSGRQFSNSRSEMNVSTLELGDSALYLCASSLEHFNTEAFFGQGTRLTVV.

This chain's CDR3 is CASWEADNTEAFF. As DNA, the CDR3 is TGTGCCAGCTGGGAGGCAGATAACACTGAAGCTTTCTTT. The J gene is TRBJ1-1, the V gene TRBV27; D remains unclear. Germline-derived CDR1 and CDR2 are MNHEY and SMNVEV (reference sequence). This CDR3 is built from 13 residues. V lost 8 bases and J lost 2, with 12 bases in between.

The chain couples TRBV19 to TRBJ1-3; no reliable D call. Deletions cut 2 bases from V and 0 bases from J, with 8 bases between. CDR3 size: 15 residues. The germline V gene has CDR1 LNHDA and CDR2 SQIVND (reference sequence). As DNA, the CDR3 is TGTGCCAGTAGTATATTCCACGTCTCTGGAAACACCATATATTTT. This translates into CASSIFHVSGNTIYF.

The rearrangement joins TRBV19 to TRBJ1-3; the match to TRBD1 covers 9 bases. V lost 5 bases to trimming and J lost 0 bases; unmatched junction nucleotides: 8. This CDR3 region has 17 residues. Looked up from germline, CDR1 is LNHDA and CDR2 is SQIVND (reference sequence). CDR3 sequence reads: CASSLAGTGSSGNTIYF. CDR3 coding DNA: TGTGCCAGTAGTCTCGCCGGGACAGGGAGCTCTGGAAACACCATATATTTT.

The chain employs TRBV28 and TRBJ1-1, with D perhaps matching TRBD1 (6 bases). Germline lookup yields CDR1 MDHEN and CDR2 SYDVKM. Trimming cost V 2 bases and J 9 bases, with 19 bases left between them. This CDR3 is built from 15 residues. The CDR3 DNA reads TGTGCCAGCAGTTTAAAGGGTAACAGGGTTTGGAAAGCTTTCTTT. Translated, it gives CASSLKGNRVWKAFF.

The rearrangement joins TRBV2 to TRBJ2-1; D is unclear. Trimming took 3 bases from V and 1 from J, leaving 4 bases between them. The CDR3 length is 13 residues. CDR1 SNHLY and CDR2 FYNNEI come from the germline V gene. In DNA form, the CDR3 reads TGTGCCAGCAGTGAGCAGTCCTACAATGAGCAGTTCTTC. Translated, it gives CASSEQSYNEQFF.

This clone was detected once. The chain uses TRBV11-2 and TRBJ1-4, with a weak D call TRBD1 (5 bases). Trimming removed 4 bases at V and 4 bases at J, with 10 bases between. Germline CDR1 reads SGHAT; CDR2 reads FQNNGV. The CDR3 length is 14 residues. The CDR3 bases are TGTGCCAGCAGCTGGGGGAGGGGTAATGAAAAACTGTTTTTT. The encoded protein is CASSWGRGNEKLFF.

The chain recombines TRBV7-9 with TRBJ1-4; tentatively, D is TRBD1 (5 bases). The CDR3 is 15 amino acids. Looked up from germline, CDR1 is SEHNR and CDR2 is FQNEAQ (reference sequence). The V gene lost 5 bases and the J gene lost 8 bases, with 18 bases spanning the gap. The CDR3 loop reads CASSLIRGGKEKLFF. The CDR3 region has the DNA TGTGCCAGCAGCCTCATTCGGGGGGGGAAGGAAAAACTGTTTTTT.